The rows below give T cell receptor beta chains drawn from one sample of a study of technical replicates of blood from several donors. TCRdb's copy holds only in-frame clones and misses some; the assay was immunoSEQ multiplex PCR. Of tens of thousands of clones in the sample, 92% were seen once. The specimen was T cells isolated from PBMCs. These receptors all stem from a human donor in good health. Each CDR3 is given with its conserved first and last residue. The D gene is left open where the match is weak. Not every row has a clone size; where given, it reads once, few, many or a size class.

size	V	J	D	CDR3	DNA
-	TRBV29-1	TRBJ2-3	-	CSVDRATTDTQYF	TGCAGCGTTGACAGGGCCACCACAGATACGCAGTATTTT
-	TRBV28	TRBJ1-2	TRBD1	CASSLSTGVYGYTF	TGTGCCAGCAGTTTATCGACAGGGGTCTATGGCTACACCTTC
-	TRBV11-2	TRBJ2-7	TRBD2	CASSAAGGYEQYF	TGTGCCAGCAGCGCGGCGGGAGGCTACGAGCAGTACTTC
-	TRBV11-2	TRBJ2-7	-	CASRLGLSSYEQYF	TGTGCCAGCCGACTGGGACTCTCGTCCTACGAGCAGTACTTC
-	TRBV5-6	TRBJ2-3	TRBD2	CASSLIGGTDTQYF	TGTGCCAGCAGCTTGATCGGGGGGACAGATACGCAGTATTTT
-	TRBV7-2	TRBJ2-2	-	CASSFERSNTGELFF	TGTGCCAGCAGCTTTGAGAGATCGAACACCGGGGAGCTGTTTTTT
-	TRBV18	TRBJ1-3	-	CASSPLNGAPGNTIYF	TGTGCCAGCTCACCACTTAATGGGGCCCCTGGAAACACCATATATTTT
-	TRBV7-2	TRBJ2-7	-	CASSSPFRGHEQYF	TGTGCCAGCAGCTCTCCATTTAGGGGCCACGAGCAGTACTTC
-	TRBV5-6	TRBJ2-7	TRBD2	CASTFGGLVKAYEQYF	TGTGCCAGCACCTTCGGGGGACTAGTCAAGGCCTACGAGCAGTACTTC
-	TRBV30	TRBJ2-5	TRBD2	CAWKPLAGSETQYF	TGTGCCTGGAAACCCTTAGCGGGATCTGAGACCCAGTACTTC
once	TRBV4-2	TRBJ1-4	TRBD1	CASSPRTGDEKLFF	TGTGCCAGCAGCCCGAGGACAGGGGATGAAAAACTGTTTTTT
-	TRBV5-1	TRBJ2-1	-	CASSLDDYSYNEQFF	TGCGCCAGCAGCTTGGATGACTACTCCTACAATGAGCAGTTCTTC
-	TRBV18	TRBJ2-1	TRBD1	CASSPGDRYNEQFF	TGTGCCAGCTCACCCGGGGACAGGTACAATGAGCAGTTCTTC
-	TRBV19	TRBJ2-7	-	CASSKGRDYEQYF	TGTGCCAGTAGTAAGGGCAGGGACTACGAGCAGTACTTC
-	TRBV7-8	TRBJ2-3	TRBD2	CASSLIPGRAEWGDTQYF	TGTGCCAGCAGCTTAATCCCCGGGAGGGCCGAGTGGGGAGATACGCAGTATTTT
-	TRBV28	TRBJ2-7	-	CASSFLTGNEQYF	TGTGCCAGCAGTTTCCTAACAGGGAACGAGCAGTACTTC
few	TRBV2	TRBJ1-1	-	CASSDIVGVGTEAFF	TGTGCCAGCAGTGATATAGTAGGGGTGGGAACTGAAGCTTTCTTT
-	TRBV5-4	TRBJ2-7	-	CASSLGQVSYEQYF	TGTGCCAGCAGCTTGGGGCAGGTGTCCTACGAGCAGTACTTC
-	TRBV28	TRBJ1-5	TRBD1	CASSLPGQGNQPQHF	TGTGCCAGCAGTCTTCCGGGACAGGGTAATCAGCCCCAGCATTTT
-	TRBV11-1	TRBJ1-4	-	CASSSNRAPNEKLFF	TGTGCCAGCAGCAGTAACAGGGCCCCCAATGAAAAACTGTTTTTT
-	TRBV7-3	TRBJ2-1	TRBD2	CASSFSSGSYNEQFF	TGTGCCAGCAGCTTTTCTAGCGGGAGCTACAATGAGCAGTTCTTC
-	TRBV7-2	TRBJ1-4	TRBD1	CASSSGTGYEKLFF	TGTGCCAGCAGCTCCGGGACAGGGTACGAAAAACTGTTTTTT
-	TRBV6-5	TRBJ2-1	TRBD2	CASSYSHGREVYEQFF	TGTGCCAGCAGTTACTCCCACGGGCGGGAGGTGTATGAGCAGTTCTTC
-	TRBV19	TRBJ1-4	-	CASSEGVDEKLFF	TGTGCCAGTAGTGAGGGAGTTGATGAAAAACTGTTTTTT
-	TRBV29-1	TRBJ1-1	TRBD1	CSVGRYQGARTEAFF	TGCAGCGTTGGAAGATATCAGGGGGCGCGGACTGAAGCTTTCTTT
once	TRBV5-1	TRBJ1-1	TRBD1	CASSSSGTGNTEAFF	TGCGCCAGCAGCTCTTCCGGGACAGGGAACACTGAAGCTTTCTTT
-	TRBV30	TRBJ2-1	-	CAWSPGNEQFF	TGTGCCTGGAGCCCGGGGAATGAGCAGTTCTTC
-	TRBV6-1	TRBJ2-7	TRBD1	CASSRGQGTSYEQYF	TGTGCCAGCAGTAGGGGACAGGGGACTTCCTACGAGCAGTACTTC
once	TRBV6-5	TRBJ1-2	-	CASSYSPLGQGYTF	TGTGCCAGCAGTTACTCGCCCTTGGGGCAAGGCTACACCTTC
-	TRBV11-2	TRBJ1-1	TRBD1	CASSLVDRVHTEAFF	TGTGCCAGCAGCTTAGTGGACAGGGTTCACACTGAAGCTTTCTTT
once	TRBV6-1	TRBJ1-5	TRBD1	CASSVQGFSNQPQHF	TGTGCCAGCAGTGTACAGGGGTTCTCCAATCAGCCCCAGCATTTT
-	TRBV9	TRBJ1-3	-	CASSGKGSGNTIYF	TGTGCCAGCAGCGGAAAGGGGTCTGGAAACACCATATATTTT
-	TRBV5-4	TRBJ2-7	-	CASSADPGLIYEQYF	TGTGCCAGCAGCGCCGACCCGGGACTCATCTACGAGCAGTACTTC
-	TRBV19	TRBJ2-7	TRBD1	CASSIQGAIYEQYF	TGTGCCAGTAGCATTCAGGGGGCCATCTACGAGCAGTACTTC
-	TRBV6-5	TRBJ2-2	-	CASSRGSPGTGELFF	TGTGCCAGCAGTCGAGGGTCTCCCGGCACCGGGGAGCTGTTTTTT
-	TRBV9	TRBJ2-6	TRBD1	CASSVHPGTGGSAGANVLTF	TGTGCCAGCAGCGTACACCCCGGGACAGGGGGCTCAGCTGGGGCCAACGTCCTGACTTTC
once	TRBV9	TRBJ2-2	TRBD2	CASSVRGLAGDTGELFF	TGTGCCAGCAGCGTAAGGGGGCTAGCGGGAGACACCGGGGAGCTGTTTTTT
-	TRBV7-8	TRBJ2-7	-	CASSRQSSYEQYF	TGTGCCAGCAGCCGACAGAGCTCCTACGAGCAGTACTTC
-	TRBV29-1	TRBJ2-3	-	CSVQAVGGTQYF	TGCAGCGTGCAGGCCGTAGGGGGTACGCAGTATTTT
-	TRBV27	TRBJ2-7	-	CASSLFVPATNSNEQYF	TGTGCCAGCAGTTTATTCGTCCCTGCGACAAACTCGAACGAGCAGTACTTC
-	TRBV11-2	TRBJ1-2	-	CASSLDRTLDGYTF	TGTGCCAGCAGCTTAGACCGGACTTTAGATGGCTACACCTTC
-	TRBV29-1	TRBJ1-1	-	CSVGQGLDTEAFF	TGCAGCGTTGGGCAGGGGCTGGACACTGAAGCTTTCTTT
-	TRBV9	TRBJ2-7	TRBD2	CASSVGISGSYEQYF	TGTGCCAGCAGCGTAGGAATTAGCGGGAGCTACGAGCAGTACTTC
-	TRBV19	TRBJ1-1	TRBD1	CASKEGATEAFF	TGTGCCAGTAAGGAGGGGGCAACTGAAGCTTTCTTT
once	TRBV29-1	TRBJ2-5	-	CSVEDLYYVNQETQYF	TGCAGCGTTGAAGATTTGTACTACGTCAATCAAGAGACCCAGTACTTC
-	TRBV7-2	TRBJ2-2	-	CASSLNSGHAGGELFF	TGTGCCAGCAGCTTGAATAGCGGACACGCAGGCGGGGAGCTGTTTTTT